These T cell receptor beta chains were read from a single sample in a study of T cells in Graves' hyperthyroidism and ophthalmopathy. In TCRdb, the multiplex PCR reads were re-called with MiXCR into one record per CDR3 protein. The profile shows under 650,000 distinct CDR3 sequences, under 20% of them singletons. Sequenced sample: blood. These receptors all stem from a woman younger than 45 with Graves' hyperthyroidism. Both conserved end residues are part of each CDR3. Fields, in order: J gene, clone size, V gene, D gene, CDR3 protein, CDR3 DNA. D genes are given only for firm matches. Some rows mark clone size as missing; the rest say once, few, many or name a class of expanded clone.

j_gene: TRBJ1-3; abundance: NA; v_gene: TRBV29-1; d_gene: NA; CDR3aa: CSASVGSSGNTIYF; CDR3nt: TGCAGCGCCTCTGTCGGGTCCTCTGGAAACACCATATATTTT
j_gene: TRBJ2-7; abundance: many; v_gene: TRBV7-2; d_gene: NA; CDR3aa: CASSLYRATYEQYF; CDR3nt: TGTGCCAGCAGCTTATACAGGGCTACCTACGAGCAGTACTTC
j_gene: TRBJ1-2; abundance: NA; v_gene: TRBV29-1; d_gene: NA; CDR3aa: CSVVTENYGYTF; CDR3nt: TGCAGCGTTGTGACAGAGAACTATGGCTACACCTTC
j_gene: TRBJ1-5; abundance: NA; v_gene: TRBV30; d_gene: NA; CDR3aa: CAWSVQLYLGRSDQPQHF; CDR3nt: TGTGCCTGGAGTGTACAGTTATACCTTGGACGATCGGATCAGCCCCAGCATTTT
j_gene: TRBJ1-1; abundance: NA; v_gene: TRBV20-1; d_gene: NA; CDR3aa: CSAIMGNTEAFF; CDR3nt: TGCAGTGCTATAATGGGGAACACTGAAGCTTTCTTT
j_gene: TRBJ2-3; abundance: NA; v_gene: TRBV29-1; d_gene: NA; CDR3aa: CSVVLGNREADTQYF; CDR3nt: TGCAGCGTTGTCCTCGGAAATAGAGAGGCAGATACGCAGTATTTT
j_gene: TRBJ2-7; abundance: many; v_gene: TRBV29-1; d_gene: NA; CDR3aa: CSVLKRSDRRLDYEQYF; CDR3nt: TGCAGCGTCCTGAAAAGATCGGACAGACGCCTGGACTACGAGCAGTACTTC
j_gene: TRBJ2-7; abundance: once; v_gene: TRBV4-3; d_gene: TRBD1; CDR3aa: CASSQWGTGGGEQYF; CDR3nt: TGCGCCAGCAGCCAGTGGGGTACAGGGGGCGGCGAGCAGTACTTC
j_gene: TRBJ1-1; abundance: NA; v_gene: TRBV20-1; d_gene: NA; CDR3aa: CSASQGGGQGNTEAFF; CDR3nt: TGCAGTGCTAGTCAAGGTGGAGGGCAGGGGAACACTGAAGCTTTCTTT
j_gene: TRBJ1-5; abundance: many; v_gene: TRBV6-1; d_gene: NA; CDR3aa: CASSEERYQPQHF; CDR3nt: TGTGCCAGCAGTGAAGAAAGATATCAGCCCCAGCATTTT
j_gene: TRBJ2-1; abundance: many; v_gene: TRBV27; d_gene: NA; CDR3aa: CASSLFLASHEQFF; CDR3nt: TGTGCCAGCAGTTTATTTTTAGCTTCGCATGAGCAGTTCTTC
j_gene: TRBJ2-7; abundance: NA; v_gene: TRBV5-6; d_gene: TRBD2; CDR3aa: CASSWEGSNDEQYF; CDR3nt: TGTGCCAGCAGCTGGGAGGGGAGTAACGACGAGCAGTACTTC
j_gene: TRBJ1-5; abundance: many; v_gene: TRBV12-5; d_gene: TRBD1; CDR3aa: CASGLDLGTDSNQPQHF; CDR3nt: TGTGCTAGTGGTTTGGATCTCGGGACAGATAGCAATCAGCCCCAGCATTTT
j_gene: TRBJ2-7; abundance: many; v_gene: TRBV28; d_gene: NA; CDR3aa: CASSWGLEQYF; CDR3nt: TGTGCCAGCAGTTGGGGACTCGAGCAGTACTTC
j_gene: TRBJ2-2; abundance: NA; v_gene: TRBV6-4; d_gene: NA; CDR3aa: CASSRDHTGELFF; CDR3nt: TGTGCCAGCAGTCGGGACCACACCGGGGAGCTGTTTTTT
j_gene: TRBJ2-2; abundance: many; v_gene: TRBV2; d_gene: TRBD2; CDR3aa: CASSASLTSGRIGELFF; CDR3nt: TGTGCCAGCAGTGCCAGCTTAACTAGCGGGAGGATCGGGGAGCTGTTTTTT
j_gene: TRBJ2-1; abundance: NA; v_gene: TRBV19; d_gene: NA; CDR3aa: CASSIEPYNEQFF; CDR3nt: TGTGCCAGTAGTATAGAGCCCTACAATGAGCAGTTCTTC
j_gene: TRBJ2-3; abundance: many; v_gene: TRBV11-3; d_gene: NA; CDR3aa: CASTPAAPRDTQYF; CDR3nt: TGTGCCAGCACCCCAGCGGCTCCCAGAGATACGCAGTATTTT
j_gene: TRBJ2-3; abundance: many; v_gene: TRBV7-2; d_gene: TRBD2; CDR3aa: CASRPYSGSTDTQYF; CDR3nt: TGTGCCAGCAGACCATATAGCGGGAGCACAGATACGCAGTATTTT
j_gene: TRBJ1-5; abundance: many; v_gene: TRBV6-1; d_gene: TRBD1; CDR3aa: CASSQDTGVRNQPQHF; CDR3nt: TGTGCCAGCAGCCAAGATACAGGGGTCCGCAATCAGCCCCAGCATTTT
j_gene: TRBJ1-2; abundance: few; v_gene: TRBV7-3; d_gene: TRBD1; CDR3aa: CASSVRDRAHGYTF; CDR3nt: TGTGCCAGCAGCGTTCGAGACAGGGCTCATGGCTACACCTTC
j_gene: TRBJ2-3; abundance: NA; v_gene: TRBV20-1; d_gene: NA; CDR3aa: CSARGGQFSTGDTQYF; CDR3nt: TGCAGTGCTAGGGGGGGACAGTTTTCAACCGGAGATACGCAGTATTTT
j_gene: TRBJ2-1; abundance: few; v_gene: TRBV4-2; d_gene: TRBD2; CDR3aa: CASSQDFTYGAGNEQFF; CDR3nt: TGTGCCAGCAGCCAAGATTTTACTTACGGAGCGGGGAATGAGCAGTTCTTC
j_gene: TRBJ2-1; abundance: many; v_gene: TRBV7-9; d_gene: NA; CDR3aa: CASSLGGMSYNEQFF; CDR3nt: TGTGCCAGCAGCTTGGGGGGTATGTCCTACAATGAGCAGTTCTTC
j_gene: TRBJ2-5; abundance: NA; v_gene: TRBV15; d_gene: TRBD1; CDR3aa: CATSYDREETQYF; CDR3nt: TGTGCCACCAGCTACGACAGGGAAGAGACCCAGTACTTC
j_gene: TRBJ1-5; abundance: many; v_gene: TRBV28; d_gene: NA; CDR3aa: CASSFGPFSQPQHF; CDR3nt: TGTGCCAGCAGTTTTGGACCGTTTAGTCAGCCCCAGCATTTT
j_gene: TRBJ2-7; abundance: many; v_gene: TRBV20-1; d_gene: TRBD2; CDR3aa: CSARGHGLALHEQYF; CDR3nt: TGCAGTGCTAGGGGCCATGGACTAGCGCTTCACGAGCAGTACTTC
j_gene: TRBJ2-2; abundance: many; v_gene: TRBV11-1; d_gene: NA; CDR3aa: CASSSGVNAGELFF; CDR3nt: TGTGCCAGCAGCTCCGGGGTCAATGCCGGGGAGCTGTTTTTT
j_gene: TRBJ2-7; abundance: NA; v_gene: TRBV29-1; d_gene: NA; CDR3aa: CSVEGQDTDYEQYF; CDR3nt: TGCAGCGTTGAAGGACAGGACACCGACTACGAGCAGTACTTC
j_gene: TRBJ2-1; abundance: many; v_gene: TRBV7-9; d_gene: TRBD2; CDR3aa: CASSPPLASGIYNEQFF; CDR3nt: TGTGCCAGCAGCCCCCCTTTGGCTAGCGGGATTTATAATGAGCAGTTCTTC
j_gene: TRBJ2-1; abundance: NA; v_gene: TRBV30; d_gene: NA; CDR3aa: CAWSRALSGSYNEQFF; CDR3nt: TGTGCCTGGAGTCGGGCCCTTAGCGGCTCCTACAATGAGCAGTTCTTC
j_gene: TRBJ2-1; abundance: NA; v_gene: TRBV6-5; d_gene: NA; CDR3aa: CASSWMAGEDNEQFF; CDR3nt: TGTGCCAGCAGTTGGATGGCAGGGGAGGACAATGAGCAGTTCTTC
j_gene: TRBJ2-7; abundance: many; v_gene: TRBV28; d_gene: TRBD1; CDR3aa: CASSLPTGQGYYEQYF; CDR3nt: TGTGCCAGCAGTTTGCCCACGGGACAGGGTTACTACGAGCAGTACTTC
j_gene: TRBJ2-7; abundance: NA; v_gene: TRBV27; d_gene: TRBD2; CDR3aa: CASSLSRPIGTSGGNAAYEQYF; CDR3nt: TGTGCCAGCAGTTTATCCCGGCCGATAGGGACTAGCGGAGGGAATGCTGCCTACGAGCAGTACTTC
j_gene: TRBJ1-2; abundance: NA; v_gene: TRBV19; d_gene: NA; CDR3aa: CASSPEAGAPYGYTF; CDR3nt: TGTGCCAGTAGTCCGGAGGCGGGGGCGCCCTATGGCTACACCTTC
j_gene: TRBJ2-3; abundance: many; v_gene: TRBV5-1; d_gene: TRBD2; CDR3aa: CASSRQGTSGTDTQYF; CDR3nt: TGCGCCAGCAGCCGACAGGGGACTAGCGGAACAGATACGCAGTATTTT